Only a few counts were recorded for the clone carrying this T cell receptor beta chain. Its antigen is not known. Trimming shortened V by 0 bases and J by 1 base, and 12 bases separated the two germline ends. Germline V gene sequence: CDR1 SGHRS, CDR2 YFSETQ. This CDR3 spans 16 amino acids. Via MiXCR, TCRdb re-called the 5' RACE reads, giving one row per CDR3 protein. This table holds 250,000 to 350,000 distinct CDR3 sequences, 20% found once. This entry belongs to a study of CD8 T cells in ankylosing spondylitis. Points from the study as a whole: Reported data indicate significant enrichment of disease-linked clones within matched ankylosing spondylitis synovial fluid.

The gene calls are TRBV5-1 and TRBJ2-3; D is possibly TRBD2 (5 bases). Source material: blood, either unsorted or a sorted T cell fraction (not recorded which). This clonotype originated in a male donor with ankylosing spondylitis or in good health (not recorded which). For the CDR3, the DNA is TGCGCCAGCAGCTTGGATGCAGCGGCACGCACAGATACGCAGTATTTT. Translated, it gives CASSLDAAARTDTQYF.